This T cell receptor (beta chain) stems from a study of tumor-infiltrating lymphocytes in primary liver carcinoma. Germline V gives CDR1 SGHAT, CDR2 FQNNGV. After removal of 4 bases from V and 6 bases from J, the junction contained 10 bases not matched to a gene. The CDR3 runs 15 residues. Comments on this clonotype: This may arise from a read error, as a much more abundant clone is one base away.

Germline DNA was also extracted, while the blood RNA originated from unsorted whole blood. Production of TCR beta cDNA used 500 ng total RNA together with a constant-region primer. Three-round nested multiplex PCR performed with slightly modified ARM-PCR produced the TCR beta libraries. The first two PCR rounds, roughly 9 cycles each, used TRBV1-TRBV30 forward primers and a C-beta reverse primer. Via MiXCR, TCRdb re-called the multiplex PCR reads, giving one row per CDR3 protein. The repertoire includes around 330,000 distinct CDR3 sequences, around three fifths of them detected once, and roughly 9% sits in the top ten.

The rearrangement joins TRBV11-2 to TRBJ1-1; 8 nucleotides align to TRBD1. The sequenced sample was peripheral blood. The TCR sequence derives from a man aged 35 to 55 with primary liver carcinoma and hepatitis B virus infection. DNA for the CDR3: TGTGCCAGCAGCTCGAGGAACAGGGGGATCCCTGAAGCTTTCTTT. It encodes CASSSRNRGIPEAFF. The full variable domain, its missing parts supplied by reference TRBV11-2 and TRBJ1-1, is EAGVAQSPRYKIIEKRQSVAFWCNPISGHATLYWYQQILGQGPKLLIQFQNNGVVDDSQLPKDRFSAERLKGVDSTLKIQPAKLEDSAVYLCASSSRNRGIPEAFFGQGTRLTVV.